This entry concerns a single T cell receptor (beta chain). Source study methods: For nucleated cells, counts were estimated from reference gene primer amplification. Method: immunoSEQ multiplex PCR; TCRdb's copy keeps in-frame clones and lacks some. For V, J and clone size, that table is used; D and trimming come from the DNA. The data contain some 290,000 clones, 90% of them seen just once; the ten biggest clones take up around 3.9%. This sample is part of a study of blood T cell repertoires in COVID-19. V gave up 11 bases and J gave up 8 bases, with 15 bases separating them. CDR3 size: 12 residues. The TCR originated in a woman aged 25 to 39 who had been exposed to COVID-19. The specimen sequenced was PBMCs or T cells enriched from blood (not recorded which). This rearrangement joins TRBV12-3 or TRBV12-4 to TRBJ1-4; TRBD1 is a possible D gene (5 bases). The CDR3 bases are TGTGCCTGCGGCGGGACCCACGAAAAACTGTTTTTT. This encodes CACGGTHEKLFF.